This T cell receptor beta chain was recorded in a study of radiotherapy plus CTLA-4 blockade in lung cancer. Study-level results: According to reports, early shifts in blood T cell clones, alongside interferon-beta, forecast response most accurately. Radiotherapy plus ipilimumab was followed by expansion in blood of tumor-derived TCR clones.

The table came from immunoSEQ multiplex PCR; TCRdb's copy has only in-frame clones and leaves some out. The sample holds about 39,000 clones; 75% to 85% are singletons and the top ten take less than 25%. This clone has only one observation. The target antigen is unknown. Those patients who had chemo-refractory metastatic non-small-cell lung cancer were given focal radiation along with CTLA-4 blockade through ipilimumab. Germline V CDR1 and CDR2: KGHSH, LQKENI. The CDR3 extends over 15 amino acids. The ends lost 5 bases at V and 9 bases at J; junction bases unmatched: 9. This TCR derives from a human donor with non-small cell lung cancer that progressed on radiotherapy plus ipilimumab. The chain joins TRBV18 to TRBJ1-6; TRBD1 aligns across 8 bases. Sequenced material: peripheral blood, taken from a patient treated with radiotherapy plus ipilimumab. The chain's CDR3 is CASSTGTGVGSPLHF. As DNA, the CDR3 is TGTGCCAGCTCAACAGGGACAGGCGTTGGTTCACCCCTCCACTTT.